This T cell receptor (beta chain) was sequenced during a study of shared clonotypes between healthy human individuals. Study-wide background: Each donor had three CD4 naive, three CD4 memory, two CD8 naive and one CD8 memory plate.

TCRdb's copy holds only in-frame clones and misses some; the assay was immunoSEQ multiplex PCR. The sample holds 2 million to 2.5 million clones; 90% to 95% are singletons and the top ten take approximately 0.13%. The CDR3 has 11 residues. The germline gives CDR1 DFQATT, CDR2 SNEGSKA (reference sequence). Trimming removed 1 base at V and 8 bases at J, with 8 bases between. Study findings and constraints: The diversity represented, both genetic and in exposure history, was limited by few donors. Generation of non-shared clonotypes was less probable than generation of clonotypes shared by all four donors. Among several donors, about 5% of naive CD4 clonotypes were found in common.

Concerning this clone itself: Its matching antigen is unknown.

The receptor comes from a young man in good health. The rearrangement links TRBV20-1 to TRBJ1-2; D uncertain. Sequences were obtained from naive CD4+ T cells sorted from blood. Subset: CD45RA+ positively selected. The CDR3 sequence is CSARAFLGYTF. The CDR3 nucleotides read TGCAGTGCTAGAGCCTTCTTAGGCTACACCTTC.